What follows are 24 T cell receptor beta chains derived from one specimen sequenced in a study of T cell responses to AZD1222 COVID-19 vaccine. The repertoire was sequenced with immunoSEQ multiplex PCR; TCRdb's copy has only in-frame clones and lacks some. The sample has 150,000 or so clones, roughly 88% seen once; the top ten hold more than 1%. The sequencing here drew on peripheral blood, taken 28 days after the second AZD1222 dose. The receptors derive from an adult who received the AZD1222 COVID-19 vaccine.

This rearrangement joins TRBV28 to TRBJ1-1; D is ambiguous. The CDR3 totals 14 residues. Trimming shortened V by 2 bases and J by 5 bases, and 12 bases separated the two germline ends. Germline V gene data show CDR1 as MDHEN and CDR2 as SYDVKM. This CDR3 is CASSLQGGRTEAFF. CDR3 in DNA: TGTGCCAGCAGTTTACAAGGAGGGAGGACTGAAGCTTTCTTT.

The sample holds a few counts of this clone. V and J are TRBV19 and TRBJ2-7; 8 bases are a match to TRBD1. The CDR3 is made up of 13 amino acids. The V gene end was trimmed by 5 bases and the J gene end by 2 bases; junction bases not matched to a gene: 2. Germline V gene sequence: CDR1 LNHDA, CDR2 SQIVND (reference sequence). The CDR3 sequence: CASSGGQAYEQYF. The CDR3, as DNA: TGTGCCAGTAGTGGGGGACAGGCCTACGAGCAGTACTTC.

This clone was detected once. V is TRBV5-1 and J is TRBJ2-3; D call uncertain. The CDR3 runs 16 residues. Per germline, CDR1 SGHRS and CDR2 YFSETQ. Trimming cost V 0 bases and J 5 bases, with 16 bases left between them. The CDR3, as DNA: TGCGCCAGCAGCTTGGCCGTGTCTGCTTTCAAAGATACGCAGTATTTT. Encoded protein: CASSLAVSAFKDTQYF.

This clone came up once. The chain uses TRBV4-1 and TRBJ1-5; the match to TRBD1 covers 7 bases. The ends lost 4 bases at V and 2 bases at J; junction bases unmatched: 5. This CDR3 region has 15 residues. In germline, CDR1 is MGHRA, CDR2 YSYEKL. The CDR3 sequence: CASSPPDRGNQPQHF. The CDR3 nucleotides read TGCGCCAGCAGCCCCCCAGACAGGGGCAATCAGCCCCAGCATTTT.

The rearrangement joins TRBV5-1 to TRBJ2-3; no clear D. Germline CDR1 SGHRS, CDR2 YFSETQ. The CDR3 runs 15 residues. V dropped 0 bases and J dropped 2 bases, with 10 bases sitting between them. The CDR3: CASSLVAGYTDTQYF. CDR3 coding DNA: TGCGCCAGCAGCTTGGTTGCTGGCTACACAGATACGCAGTATTTT.

This clone was seen just once. The chain joins TRBV9 to TRBJ1-6, with TRBD1 matching over 8 bases. Unmatched junction bases numbered 7, after V lost 5 bases and J lost 3 bases. The CDR3 sequence is 16 residues long. Looked up from germline, CDR1 is SGDLS and CDR2 is YYNGEE. This CDR3 is CASSATGANYNSPLHF. In nucleotides, the CDR3 is TGTGCCAGCAGTGCGACAGGGGCTAACTATAATTCACCCCTCCACTTT.

This chain connects TRBV7-9 to TRBJ1-2; 7 positions agree with TRBD1. The V segment lost 7 bases and the J segment 4 bases; nucleotides outside the gene matches: 3. Germline CDR1 reads SEHNR; CDR2 reads FQNEAQ (reference sequence). This CDR3 comprises 12 residues. The CDR3 nucleotides read TGTGCCAGCACCGGGACAGCCTATGGCTACACCTTC. It codes for CASTGTAYGYTF.

CDR3 bases: TGTGCCAGCAGCTCCGGGACTAGCGGGAGTCTCTACAATGAGCAGTTCTTC. This translates into CASSSGTSGSLYNEQFF. The V call is TRBV7-7, the J call TRBJ2-1, with TRBD2 matching over 14 bases. Germline V gives CDR1 SSHAT, CDR2 FNYEAQ (reference sequence). J lost 3 bases, V lost 4 bases, and 5 bases had no gene match. The CDR3 sequence is 17 residues long.

The chain carries TRBV28 and TRBJ2-2; weak D call: TRBD2 (5 bases). V gave up 6 bases and J gave up 6 bases, with 17 bases separating them. Germline V CDR1 and CDR2: MDHEN, SYDVKM. CDR3 length equals 15 residues. The CDR3 reads CASSPGMLVPGELFF. CDR3 nucleotide sequence: TGTGCCAGCAGCCCCGGGATGTTGGTTCCCGGGGAGCTGTTTTTT.

The chain is built from TRBV20-1 and TRBJ2-7; D gene unclear. The germline V gene encodes CDR1 DFQATT and CDR2 SNEGSKA (reference sequence). V lost 6 bases, J lost 2 bases, and 8 bases lay in between. CDR3 length equals 11 residues. The chain's CDR3 is CSAPTAYEQYF. Here the CDR3 DNA reads TGCAGTGCCCCTACCGCCTACGAGCAGTACTTC.

A few counts support this clone. The gene calls are TRBV27 and TRBJ2-1; TRBD2 matches 8 bases. V was pared by 2 bases and J by 3 bases, with 12 bases of the junction left unmatched. Germline CDR1 MNHEY, CDR2 SMNVEV (reference sequence). The length of the CDR3 is 18 residues. CDR3 sequence: CASSLHGGAGAIYNEQFF. The CDR3 DNA reads as TGTGCCAGCAGTTTACACGGTGGAGCGGGAGCTATCTACAATGAGCAGTTCTTC.

In DNA, the CDR3 is TGCGCCAGCAGCCAAGATGGGGGACTAGCGGGCTCCTACGAGCAGTACTTC. Translated: CASSQDGGLAGSYEQYF. J is TRBJ2-7 and V is TRBV4-1, with TRBD2 matching 12 bases. V lost 0 bases to trimming and J lost 0 bases; unmatched junction nucleotides: 3. Looked up from germline, CDR1 is MGHRA and CDR2 is YSYEKL. The CDR3 runs 17 residues.

The count of this clone is one. The chain carries TRBV30 and TRBJ1-4; TRBD1 aligns across 7 bases. The V segment lost 0 bases and the J segment 3 bases; nucleotides outside the gene matches: 4. From germline, CDR1 is GTSNPN and CDR2 SVGIG (reference sequence). This CDR3 is built from 15 residues. The CDR3 sequence: CAWSVLGQSNEKLFF. In nucleotides, the CDR3 is TGTGCCTGGAGTGTACTGGGACAGTCTAATGAAAAACTGTTTTTT.

This clone appeared a single time. CDR3 residues: CASLPSYNSPLHF. For the CDR3, the DNA is TGTGCCAGTCTCCCGTCCTATAATTCACCCCTCCACTTT. The J gene is TRBJ1-6, the V gene TRBV2, with no clear D. The germline V and J ends were trimmed by 9 bases and 1 base, with 7 bases remaining between them. Germline loops: CDR1 SNHLY, CDR2 FYNNEI. This CDR3 contains 13 residues.

The chain couples TRBV24-1 to TRBJ2-3; D gene ambiguous. Trimming shortened V by 12 bases and J by 6 bases, and 24 bases separated the two germline ends. The length of the CDR3 is 15 residues. Germline V lookup: CDR1 KGHDR, CDR2 SFDVKD. This CDR3 reads CASSEGRMGPDTQYF. The DNA of the CDR3 is TGTGCCTCCTCTGAAGGTCGCATGGGTCCGGATACGCAGTATTTT.

The chain uses TRBV5-1 and TRBJ1-6; D remains ambiguous. The germline V gene has CDR1 SGHRS and CDR2 YFSETQ. Between the trimmed V and J ends, which lost 7 bases and 0 bases, there was a span of 11 bases. This CDR3 is 15 amino acids long. The CDR3 nucleotides are TGCGCCAGCTCCGGGGAAAGCTCCTATAATTCACCCCTCCACTTT. Its translation: CASSGESSYNSPLHF.

The chain is built from TRBV6-5 and TRBJ1-2, with 10 bases lining up with TRBD1. CDR1 is MNHEY, CDR2 SVGAGI, per germline. The CDR3 loop spans 15 amino acids. With V trimmed by 6 bases and J by 5 bases, 9 bases remained unmatched. This CDR3 reads CASSRDRGLKYGYTF. CDR3 coding DNA: TGTGCCAGCAGCCGGGACAGGGGATTGAAATATGGCTACACCTTC.

This rearrangement joins TRBV7-9 to TRBJ2-7; D may be TRBD1 or TRBD2 (5 bases each). The V end was cut by 1 base, the J end by 1 base, with 11 bases between. This CDR3 comprises 15 residues. Germline CDR1 SEHNR, CDR2 FQNEAQ (reference sequence). CDR3: CASSLGTRGSYEQYF. The CDR3 region has the DNA TGTGCCAGCAGCTTAGGAACTAGGGGTTCCTACGAGCAGTACTTC.

This clone was seen a handful of times. DNA for the CDR3: TGCGCCAGCAGCTTGGGTCCCGGGGGCGGGGCCTACGAGCAGTACTTC. This sequence encodes CASSLGPGGGAYEQYF. This chain uses TRBV5-1 with TRBJ2-7; D is possibly TRBD1 or TRBD2 (6 bases each). Germline loops: CDR1 SGHRS, CDR2 YFSETQ. V was trimmed by 0 bases and J by 2 bases, leaving 15 bases between them. The CDR3 contains 16 residues. Drawing the rest from reference TRBV5-1 and TRBJ2-7, the complete variable domain is KAGVTQTPRYLIKTRGQQVTLSCSPISGHRSVSWYQQTPGQGLQFLFEYFSETQRNKGNFPGRFSGRQFSNSRSEMNVSTLELGDSALYLCASSLGPGGGAYEQYFGPGTRLTVT.

V usage is TRBV28 and J usage is TRBJ2-2; 8 bases match TRBD1. The germline CDR1 and CDR2 sequences are MDHEN and SYDVKM. The CDR3 consists of 14 residues. Trimming at V came to 7 bases and at J to 8 bases, leaving 9 bases not matched to a gene. CDR3 amino acids: CASTPSRGQGELFF. Written as DNA, the CDR3 is TGTGCCAGCACCCCATCCAGGGGGCAAGGGGAGCTGTTTTTT.

The CDR3 DNA reads as TGTGCCAGCAGCCAAGACGGACTCTCCTACAATGAGCAGTTCTTC. Translation gives CASSQDGLSYNEQFF. The chain combines TRBV4-2 with TRBJ2-1, with a tentative D call TRBD2 (5 bases). Germline assignment: CDR1 LGHNA and CDR2 YNFKEQ. Trimming shortened V by 0 bases and J by 0 bases, and 6 bases separated the two germline ends. The CDR3 is made up of 15 amino acids.

The chain employs TRBV5-4 and TRBJ2-3; a weak D match, TRBD2 (5 bases). V was cut by 4 bases and J by 3 bases, with 9 bases left in between. This CDR3 is 13 amino acids long. The germline gives CDR1 SGHNT, CDR2 YYREEE (reference sequence). The DNA of the CDR3 is TGTGCCAGCAGCCGGACTCGGACAGATACGCAGTATTTT. Encoded protein: CASSRTRTDTQYF.

The chain carries TRBV27 and TRBJ1-1, with D unresolved. The CDR3 runs to 15 residues. Trimming removed 1 base from V and 0 bases from J, with 9 bases in between. The V gene's germline CDR1 is MNHEY and CDR2 SMNVEV (reference sequence). Here the CDR3 DNA reads TGTGCCAGCAGTTTATACGAAAGTCTGAACACTGAAGCTTTCTTT. The encoded protein is CASSLYESLNTEAFF.

This clone has a single count. The identical CDR3 is also encoded by other nucleotide sequences in the sample. The V and J genes are TRBV9 and TRBJ2-3; no clear D. The CDR3 has 12 amino acids. From germline, CDR1 is SGDLS and CDR2 YYNGEE. V dropped 0 bases and J dropped 5 bases, with 4 bases sitting between them. The CDR3 sequence: CASSVGGDTQYF. The CDR3 coding sequence is TGTGCCAGCAGCGTAGGTGGAGATACGCAGTATTTT.